Each of the 17 T cell receptor beta chains below was sequenced from the same sample in a study of tumor and adjacent non-tumor tissue in lung cancer. RNA was extracted from bulk tissue without any cell sorting. This non-tumor lung sample came from over 3 cm beyond the tumor edge. TCRbeta libraries were built with three rounds of nested PCR, modified from ARM-PCR. One entry per CDR3 protein, called by TCRdb with MiXCR from the multiplex PCR reads. The sample shows over 80,000 distinct CDR3 sequences, more than 75% of them seen only once. The sequencing input was distant non-tumor lung tissue. These receptors originate from a woman aged 45-59 years with non-small cell lung cancer.

On this clonotype itself: An end of the junction differs from the germline gene, which may be a read error. The chain uses TRBV20-1 and TRBJ1-4; D is ambiguous. This CDR3 has 13 amino acids. Germline loops: CDR1 DFQATT, CDR2 SNEGSKA (reference sequence). CDR3 bases: TGCACTGCTAGAGCACGGTTTAATAAAAAACTGTTTTTT. Translated, it gives CTARARFNKKLFF.

The rearrangement joins TRBV1 to TRBJ2-3; the table's D call, TRBD2, has no DNA check behind it. TRBV1 is a pseudogene segment. CDR3 size: 15 residues. The chain's CDR3 is CASSRASGSTDAQYF. The CDR3 DNA sequence: TGCGCCAGCAGTAGGGCTAGCGGTAGCACAGATGCGCAGTATTTT.

This clonotype was observed at least ten times. CDR3 residues: CAGGGRRSSYNEQFF. In nucleotides, the CDR3 is TGTGCCGGCGGGGGCCGGCGGAGCTCCTACAATGAGCAGTTCTTC. This sequence joins TRBV28 and TRBJ2-1; D is perhaps TRBD2 (7 bases). V lost 11 bases to trimming and J lost 0 bases, with 17 bases between them. Germline V lookup: CDR1 MDHEN, CDR2 SYDVKM. CDR3 size: 15 residues.

As for this clonotype: The junction differs from germline at one of its ends, possibly a read error. V is TRBV11-1 and J is TRBJ2-1, with D possibly matching TRBD1 (5 bases). Germline V gives CDR1 SGHAT, CDR2 FQDESV (reference sequence). This CDR3 is built from 14 residues. The DNA of the CDR3 is TGTGCCGGCAGCTTAATGGGGCTCAGGGATGAGCTGTTCTTC. Translating gives CAGSLMGLRDELFF. The whole variable domain, filled in from reference TRBV11-1 and TRBJ2-1, reads EAEVAQSPRYKITEKSQAVAFWCDPISGHATLYWYRQILGQGPELLVQFQDESVVDDSQLPKDRFSAERLKGVDSTLKIQPAELGDSAMYLCAGSLMGLRDELFFGPGTRLTVL.

Turning to this clonotype: The conserved closing phenylalanine or tryptophan is absent in this CDR3, likely reflecting a read error. This sequence joins TRBV6-6 and TRBJ2-3; tentatively, D is TRBD1 (5 bases). Germline lookup yields CDR1 MNHNY and CDR2 SVGAGI (reference sequence). The CDR3 is 14 residues long. The CDR3 sequence: CASTEDSSTDTQYY. As DNA, the CDR3 is TGCGCCAGCACCGAAGACAGTAGCACGGATACGCAGTATTAT.

This chain joins TRBV4-1 and TRBJ2-7; D not resolved. Trimming removed 2 bases at V and 0 bases at J, with 11 bases between. This CDR3 region has 15 residues. The germline CDR1 and CDR2 sequences are MGHRA and YSYEKL. CDR3 amino acids: CASSQTETNSYEQYF. CDR3 DNA sequence: TGCGCCAGCAGCCAAACAGAGACGAACTCCTACGAGCAGTACTTC.

This clonotype showed up just once. This chain joins TRBV5-1 and TRBJ2-3; D not resolved. In germline, CDR1 is SGHRS, CDR2 YFSETQ. Deletions cut 5 bases from V and 0 bases from J, with 13 bases between. This CDR3 comprises 15 residues. The CDR3 DNA follows: TGCGCCAGCAGATTGTCACAGACTAGCACAGATACGCAGTATTTT. It encodes CASRLSQTSTDTQYF.

This clonotype came up a few times. A much larger clone sits a single nucleotide away, making a read error possible. V is TRBV5-6 and J is TRBJ2-1; 8 nucleotides line up with TRBD1. In germline, CDR1 is SGHDT, CDR2 YYEEEE. CDR3 size: 17 residues. In DNA, the CDR3 is TGTGCCAGCACCCCGAGAGTTCAGGGGGCCTACTACAATGTGCAGTTCTTC. It is translated as CASTPRVQGAYYNVQFF.

On this clonotype itself: It is likely a read error, because the conserved phenylalanine at the end of the CDR3 is missing. The V call is TRBV5-4, the J call TRBJ2-3, with 15 positions matching TRBD2. The CDR3 length is 15 residues. Per the germline V gene, CDR1 is SGHNT and CDR2 is YYREEE (reference sequence). After removal of 4 bases from V and 6 bases from J, the junction contained 3 bases not matched to a gene. The CDR3 coding sequence is TGTGCCAGCAGCGGACTAGCGGGGGGGAGGGATACGCAGTATTTA. Translated: CASSGLAGGRDTQYL.

For this clonotype: A read error may explain this, as a much larger clone is one base away. The chain is built from TRBV12-3 or TRBV12-4 and TRBJ1-4, with 8 positions matching TRBD1. The CDR3 loop spans 16 amino acids. The CDR3 here is CASSLGDRWANEKLLF. The CDR3 DNA sequence: TGTGCCAGCAGTTTAGGGGACAGGTGGGCTAATGAAAAACTGCTTTTT.

The chain links TRBV18 to TRBJ2-7, with 9 bases fitting TRBD1. The CDR3 extends over 14 amino acids. Germline values: CDR1 KGHSH, CDR2 LQKENI. The V and J ends lost 4 bases and 1 base, in that order; junction bases with no gene match: 2. The CDR3 reads CASSLGQGSYEQYF. As DNA, the CDR3 is TGTGCCAGCTCACTCGGACAGGGGTCCTACGAGCAGTACTTC. Full variable domain (rest looked up from reference TRBV18 and TRBJ2-7): NAGVMQNPRHLVRRRGQEARLRCSPMKGHSHVYWYRQLPEEGLKFMVYLQKENIIDESGMPKERFSAEFPKEGPSILRIQQVVRGDSAAYFCASSLGQGSYEQYFGPGTRLTVT.

A remark on this clonotype: One junction end does not reproduce the germline sequence, and a read error may be involved. The chain carries TRBV4-2 and TRBJ2-7; tentative D call: TRBD1 (7 bases). Germline CDR1 and CDR2: LGHNA and YNFKEQ. The CDR3 length is 12 residues. The CDR3: CAGRQGGPEQYF. The CDR3 coding sequence is TGTGCCGGCAGGCAGGGGGGTCCCGAGCAGTACTTC.

Details on this clonotype: The junction does not match germline at one end; this may be a read error. The chain uses TRBV6-6 and TRBJ2-5, with 16 bases identical to TRBD2. This CDR3 contains 17 residues. Per the germline V gene, CDR1 is MNHNY and CDR2 is SVGAGI (reference sequence). The CDR3 nucleotides are TGTGCCAGCAACCCCCCGGGACTAGCGGGGGGGCCGGATACCCCGTACTTC. As protein: CASNPPGLAGGPDTPYF.

In this sample, this clonotype turned up many times. This chain links TRBV15 with TRBJ2-1, with TRBD2 matching 9 bases. Germline loops: CDR1 LNHNV, CDR2 YYDKDF (reference sequence). The CDR3 is 16 residues long. With V trimmed by 4 bases and J by 3 bases, 7 bases remained unmatched. The CDR3 reads CATSIMGTSSYNEQFF. The CDR3 DNA reads as TGTGCCACCAGCATCATGGGGACTAGCAGCTACAATGAGCAGTTCTTC.

V gene TRBV6-6 combines with J gene TRBJ2-5, with 7 bases matching TRBD1. The CDR3 spans 14 residues. In germline, CDR1 is MNHNY, CDR2 SVGAGI (reference sequence). Here the CDR3 reads CTSSPQGPQETQYF. CDR3 nucleotides: TGTACGAGTAGCCCACAGGGGCCCCAAGAGACCCAGTACTTC.

J is TRBJ2-4 and V is TRBV12-3 or TRBV12-4; 8 bases are shared with TRBD1. V dropped 6 bases and J dropped 7; count of bases not matched to a gene: 8. CDR3 length equals 14 residues. CDR3 protein: CASRGQAGNNIQYF. Written as DNA, the CDR3 is TGTGCCAGCAGGGGACAGGCGGGCAACAACATTCAGTACTTC.

The chain links TRBV29-1 to TRBJ1-1; 7 nucleotides align to TRBD1. Germline V CDR1 and CDR2: SQVTM, ANQGSEA. This CDR3 contains 14 residues. After removal of 7 bases from V and 0 bases from J, the junction contained 8 bases not matched to a gene. DNA of the CDR3: TGCAGCGGGCAGGGGGTCGCTGTGAACACTGAAGCTTTCTTT. This encodes CSGQGVAVNTEAFF.